The rows below give T cell receptor beta chains drawn from one sample of a study of OX40 agonist ivuxolimab in advanced cancers. Data came from immunoSEQ multiplex PCR; TCRdb stores just in-frame clones and leaves some out. This sample has 100,000 to 150,000 clones; 93% occur once, and the top ten carry 1%. The sample in question was CD4+ or CD8+ T cells sorted from blood, obtained in a trial of the OX40 agonist ivuxolimab. The receptors here all came from an adult with an advanced solid tumor such as melanoma, head and neck, liver or kidney cancer. Each CDR3 is given with its conserved first and last residue. A D gene is named only where the DNA matches it firmly. Size is omitted from some rows. Given values are once, few, many or a class for expanded clones.

J gene,V gene,clone size,D gene,CDR3 protein,CDR3 DNA
TRBJ1-1,TRBV6-5,.,.,CASNSNTEAFF,TGTGCCAGCAATTCGAACACTGAAGCTTTCTTT
TRBJ2-1,TRBV5-1,.,.,CASSLGDNGYHNEQFF,TGCGCCAGCAGCTTGGGGGACAACGGCTACCACAATGAGCAGTTCTTC
TRBJ1-5,TRBV6-5,.,.,CASSSRDTNQPQHF,TGTGCCAGCAGTTCCCGGGACACCAATCAGCCCCAGCATTTT
TRBJ2-1,TRBV4-3,once,TRBD2,CASSQDRRAGSYNEQFF,TGCGCCAGCAGCCAAGATAGACGAGCGGGGTCCTACAATGAGCAGTTCTTC
TRBJ2-7,TRBV13,.,.,CASSMATGPHAVITPYEQYF,TGTGCCAGCAGCATGGCGACGGGACCCCACGCCGTCATAACTCCCTACGAGCAGTACTTC
TRBJ2-5,TRBV7-2,.,.,CASSLVGGRETQYF,TGTGCCAGCAGCTTAGTCGGGGGACGGGAGACCCAGTACTTC
TRBJ1-6,TRBV29-1,.,.,CSVGEGRNNSPLHF,TGCAGCGTGGGGGAGGGCAGGAATAATTCACCCCTCCACTTT
TRBJ2-7,TRBV4-2,.,TRBD1,CASSQDPAGQGYEQYF,TGTGCCAGCAGCCAAGATCCGGCGGGACAGGGCTACGAGCAGTACTTC
TRBJ2-2,TRBV7-2,once,TRBD1,CASSPQGAMNTGELFF,TGTGCCAGCAGTCCACAGGGGGCCATGAACACCGGGGAGCTGTTTTTT
TRBJ2-7,TRBV6-6,.,.,CASSYSIASAYEQYF,TGTGCCAGCAGTTACTCGATTGCTAGCGCCTACGAGCAGTACTTC
TRBJ1-1,TRBV28,.,.,CASSLRGAVGTEAFF,TGTGCCAGCAGTTTACGGGGGGCGGTAGGGACTGAAGCTTTCTTT
TRBJ2-1,TRBV7-9,once,TRBD2,CASSLVSGRGNEQFF,TGTGCCAGCAGCTTAGTGAGCGGGAGGGGGAATGAGCAGTTCTTC
TRBJ2-5,TRBV7-8,.,.,CASSSGWGTQYF,TGTGCCAGCTCTTCCGGCTGGGGGACCCAGTACTTC
TRBJ2-7,TRBV9,.,.,CASSPRGAYEQYF,TGTGCCAGCAGCCCCAGGGGGGCCTACGAGCAGTACTTC
TRBJ2-7,TRBV18,.,.,CASSPRRPNPAYEQYF,TGTGCCAGCTCACCTAGACGGCCGAATCCTGCCTACGAGCAGTACTTC
TRBJ2-1,TRBV4-3,.,TRBD1,CASSPRAQGAYNEQFF,TGCGCCAGCAGTCCCAGGGCCCAGGGGGCCTACAATGAGCAGTTCTTC
TRBJ1-2,TRBV7-9,.,TRBD1,CASSPGQGTNYGYTF,TGTGCCAGCAGCCCTGGACAGGGGACTAACTATGGCTACACCTTC
TRBJ1-1,TRBV18,.,.,CASSLPGVNTEAFF,TGTGCCAGCTCTCTTCCTGGGGTGAACACTGAAGCTTTCTTT
TRBJ1-5,TRBV18,.,.,CASSRQADQPQHF,TGTGCCAGCTCACGTCAGGCAGATCAGCCCCAGCATTTT
TRBJ1-2,TRBV28,.,.,CASTPQGPYGYTF,TGTGCCAGCACCCCTCAGGGGCCCTATGGCTACACCTTC
TRBJ2-3,TRBV5-1,.,.,CASSLTGTGTDTQYF,TGCGCCAGCAGCTTGACAGGGACGGGCACAGATACGCAGTATTTT
TRBJ2-2,TRBV7-6,.,TRBD2,CASSSGTSGGTGELFF,TGTGCCAGCAGCTCTGGGACTAGCGGGGGGACCGGGGAGCTGTTTTTT
TRBJ1-5,TRBV6-5,.,.,CASGDRHRDQPQHF,TGTGCCAGCGGGGATCGACACAGGGATCAGCCCCAGCATTTT